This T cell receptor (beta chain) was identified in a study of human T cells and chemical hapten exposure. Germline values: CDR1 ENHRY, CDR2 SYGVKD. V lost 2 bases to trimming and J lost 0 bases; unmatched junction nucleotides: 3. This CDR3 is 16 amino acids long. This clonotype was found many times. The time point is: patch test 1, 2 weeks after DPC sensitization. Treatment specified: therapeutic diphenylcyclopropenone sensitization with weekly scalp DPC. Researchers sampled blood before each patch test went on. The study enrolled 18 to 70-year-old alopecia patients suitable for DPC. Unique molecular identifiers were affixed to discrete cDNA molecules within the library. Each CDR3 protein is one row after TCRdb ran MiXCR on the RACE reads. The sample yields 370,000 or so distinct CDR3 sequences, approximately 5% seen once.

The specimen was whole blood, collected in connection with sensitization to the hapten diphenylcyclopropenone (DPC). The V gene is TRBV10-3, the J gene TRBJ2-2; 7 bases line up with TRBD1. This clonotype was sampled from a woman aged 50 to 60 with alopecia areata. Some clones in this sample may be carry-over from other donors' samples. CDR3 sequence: CAISEPGTANTGELFF. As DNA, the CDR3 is TGTGCCATCAGTGAGCCCGGGACAGCGAACACCGGGGAGCTGTTTTTT.